This record concerns one T cell receptor (beta chain) sequence. The sample is drawn from a study of OX40 agonist ivuxolimab in advanced cancers. Study-wide context: Every 2 weeks, patients got intravenous ivuxolimab at one of six dose levels (0.01-10 mg/kg). Eligibility admitted prior anti-PD-1, anti-PD-L1 or anti-CTLA-4 therapy; 40% to 50% had some.

The J segment lost 0 bases and the V segment lost 5 bases, leaving 9 bases of the junction unmatched. The CDR3 extends over 18 amino acids. Looked up from germline, CDR1 is SGHTA and CDR2 is FQGNSA. Measured with immunoSEQ multiplex PCR; TCRdb has only the in-frame clones, and not every one. The data show about 69,000 clones, around four fifths seen once. The starting material was CD4+ or CD8+ T cells sorted from blood, obtained in a trial of the OX40 agonist ivuxolimab. V and J are TRBV7-2 and TRBJ2-1; 11 positions match TRBD2. The TCR originated in an adult with an advanced solid tumor such as melanoma, head and neck, liver or kidney cancer. In DNA form, the CDR3 reads TGTGCCAGCAGCCTTCCGACTAGCGGGAAAAGCTCCTACAATGAGCAGTTCTTC. This gives the protein CASSLPTSGKSSYNEQFF.